This T cell receptor (beta chain) was captured by sequencing in a study of blood T cell repertoires in COVID-19. Study at large: From the United States, Italy and Spain came samples of acute and convalescent COVID-19. PBMCs, B-cell-depleted T cells, or T cells were the source of the cDNA or gDNA that made up the material.

The CDR3 runs to 13 residues. Germline V gene data show CDR1 as KGHDR and CDR2 as SFDVKD. After removal of 7 bases from V and 4 bases from J, the junction contained 5 bases not matched to a gene. This clone turned up a few times. In the study's own analysis: Reference gene primer amplification gave estimated nucleated cell counts. This table comes from immunoSEQ multiplex PCR, and its TCRdb copy is limited to in-frame clones, with some not included. V and J calls and clone size are given by that table; D and trimming were obtained from the DNA. The table includes 100,000 to 150,000 clones, around 80% detected once.

Sequenced input: peripheral blood. The gene calls are TRBV24-1 and TRBJ1-2; 7 bases are shared with TRBD1. This receptor was identified in a man between 65 and 85 years old with acute or convalescent COVID-19. The CDR3 sequence is CATSRGTAYGYTF. CDR3 DNA: TGTGCCACCAGCCGCGGGACAGCCTATGGCTACACCTTC.